The entry below describes one TCR beta chain. Its antigen is unidentified. The data belong to a study of lymphopenia after photon versus proton radiotherapy. Study observations and caveats: After lymphocyte nadir, photon-treated repertoires showed oligoclonal expansion, especially CD8+ Temra. Relative stability marked proton patients; photon patients lost diversity and naive cells. Better survival with proton therapy was suggested as possible, not demonstrated.

In germline, CDR1 is MDHEN, CDR2 SYDVKM. The CDR3 is 13 amino acids. Trimming shortened V by 8 bases and J by 7 bases, and 18 bases separated the two germline ends. Using immunoSEQ multiplex PCR, the repertoire was profiled, and TCRdb retains in-frame clones only, with some absent. The table records more than 15,000 clones, about 83% of them present only once. The input for sequencing was peripheral blood, taken from a patient treated with photon-based radiotherapy. The chain uses TRBV28 and TRBJ2-7; D perhaps matches TRBD2 (6 bases). This receptor was obtained from a woman aged 45 to 65 with pancreatic cancer. CDR3 coding DNA: TGTGCCAGCGAGGTGGGAGGAGTGAGAGAGCAGTACTTC. Translated, it gives CASEVGGVREQYF.